The 32 T cell receptor beta chains below all came from one sample that was sequenced in a study of T cell repertoires in aging, cancer and after chemotherapy. Peripheral blood genomic DNA, not sorted cells or RNA, was the template. A mixed TRB-A/B primer pool amplified rearranged TRB by multiplex touch-down PCR. TCRdb itself ran the multiplex PCR reads through MiXCR, one entry per CDR3 protein. The sample gives under 500 distinct CDR3 sequences, over 75% of which show up once; approximately 50% is in the top ten. The sequenced sample was blood. The receptors were sampled from a human donor with a solid tumor.

The chain recombines TRBV6-5 with TRBJ2-7; D tentatively fits TRBD1 or TRBD2 (5 bases each). CDR1 and CDR2 (germline): MNHEY, SVGAGI. The CDR3 loop spans 15 amino acids. Trimming took 5 bases from V and 2 from J, leaving 16 bases between them. The CDR3 region has the DNA TGTGCCAGCAGTCGGGACCCAGGTAGTACCTACGAGCAGTACTTC. Translating gives CASSRDPGSTYEQYF.

This chain uses TRBV12-3 or TRBV12-4 with TRBJ1-1; D unclear. The CDR3 covers 14 residues. With 6 bases removed from V and 1 base from J, the gap between germline ends came to 12 bases. The chain's CDR3 is CASSSHQGNTEAFF. CDR3 nucleotide sequence: TGTGCCAGCAGCTCTCATCAAGGGAACACTGAAGCTTTCTTT.

The J gene is TRBJ1-2, the V gene TRBV28; TRBD1 is a possible D gene (5 bases). V lost 3 bases to trimming and J lost 7 bases, with 12 bases between them. The CDR3 contains 13 residues. The germline V gene has CDR1 MDHEN and CDR2 SYDVKM. CDR3 sequence reads: CASSFGQRGGYTF. The CDR3 DNA reads as TGTGCCAGCAGTTTCGGGCAAAGGGGTGGCTACACCTTC.

This chain uses TRBV10-2 with TRBJ2-7, with unresolved D. V lost 3 bases and J lost 3, with 6 bases in between. CDR3 length: 12 amino acids. Germline V CDR1 and CDR2: WSHSY, SAAADI. The CDR3 loop is CASSDGSYEQYF. The CDR3 DNA reads TGCGCCAGCAGTGACGGCAGCTACGAGCAGTACTTC.

This clonotype was found a few times. This chain uses TRBV11-3 with TRBJ2-1, with 12 bases that match TRBD2. V gave up 7 bases and J gave up 7 bases; unmatched junction bases: 5. Germline lookup yields CDR1 SGHNT and CDR2 YENEEA. The CDR3 consists of 14 residues. CDR3 DNA: TGTGCCAGCAACCCTAGCGGGGGGGCGAATGAGCAGTTCTTC. Encoded protein: CASNPSGGANEQFF.

The rearrangement links TRBV6-1 to TRBJ2-1; D remains ambiguous. The CDR3 sequence is 14 residues long. V was clipped by 2 bases and J by 0 bases, with 5 bases between them. Germline values: CDR1 MNHNS, CDR2 SASEGT. The CDR3 DNA sequence: TGTGCCAGCAGTGAATGGAGCTCCTACAATGAGCAGTTCTTC. As protein: CASSEWSSYNEQFF.

In DNA form, the CDR3 reads TGTGCCAGCACCGTCGGGAATGAAGCTTTCTTT. Translating it yields CASTVGNEAFF. V is TRBV5-5 and J is TRBJ1-1; D not certain. V lost 6 bases to trimming and J lost 7 bases, with 10 bases between them. Looked up from germline, CDR1 is SGHKS and CDR2 is YYEKEE (reference sequence). The CDR3 extends over 11 amino acids.

This chain connects TRBV20-1 to TRBJ1-3; D remains ambiguous. Trimming left V 0 bases short and J 9 bases short, with 9 bases between. Looked up from germline, CDR1 is DFQATT and CDR2 is SNEGSKA (reference sequence). The CDR3 has 12 amino acids. CDR3 sequence (DNA): TGCAGTGCTAGAGAGGATTGGGGCACCATATATTTT. Translation gives CSAREDWGTIYF.

This clonotype is termed large. This chain joins TRBV7-3 and TRBJ2-2; D unresolved. CDR3 length: 12 residues. Trimming pared 5 bases from V and 4 bases from J, leaving 5 bases between. The V gene's germline CDR1 is SGHTA and CDR2 FQGTGA. Here the CDR3 DNA reads TGTGCCAGCAGCCCCTCCACCGGGGAGCTGTTTTTT. Translating gives CASSPSTGELFF.

The rearrangement joins TRBV7-9 to TRBJ2-7; TRBD1 aligns across 10 bases. CDR1 is SEHNR, CDR2 FQNEAQ, per germline (reference sequence). With 3 bases clipped from V and 6 bases from J, the junction kept 2 bases outside the gene matches. The length of the CDR3 is 13 residues. CDR3 amino acids: CASSFRQGAEQYF. CDR3 DNA sequence: TGTGCCAGCAGCTTCAGACAGGGGGCCGAGCAGTACTTC.

V gene TRBV7-7 combines with J gene TRBJ1-2; perhaps TRBD1 as D (5 bases). The CDR3 extends over 13 amino acids. Germline lookup yields CDR1 SSHAT and CDR2 FNYEAQ (reference sequence). V shed 5 bases and J shed 7 bases, with 14 bases lying between them. CDR3 amino acids: CASSQRGDGGYTF. CDR3 nucleotides: TGTGCCAGCAGCCAGCGGGGGGATGGTGGCTACACCTTC.

The genes are TRBV11-3 and TRBJ2-2; tentatively, D is TRBD2 (6 bases). V lost 5 bases, J lost 5 bases, and 9 bases lay in between. The CDR3 is 13 amino acids. The V gene's germline CDR1 is SGHNT and CDR2 YENEEA. The CDR3 nucleotides read TGTGCCAGCAGCCCTGGACTAACCGGGGAGCTGTTTTTT. This translates into CASSPGLTGELFF.

The genes are TRBV19 and TRBJ2-2, with 10 bases that match TRBD2. The CDR3 extends over 17 amino acids. CDR1 and CDR2 (germline): LNHDA, SQIVND (reference sequence). The V gene end was trimmed by 2 bases and the J gene end by 8 bases; junction bases not matched to a gene: 11. The CDR3 DNA follows: TGTGCCAGTAGTATAAGTCCTACTAGCGGGGTCAGTGGGGAGCTGTTTTTT. Encoded protein: CASSISPTSGVSGELFF. Drawing the rest from reference TRBV19 and TRBJ2-2, the complete variable domain is DGGITQSPKYLFRKEGQNVTLSCEQNLNHDAMYWYRQDPGQGLRLIYYSQIVNDFQKGDIAEGYSVSREKKESFPLTVTSAQKNPTAFYLCASSISPTSGVSGELFFGEGSRLTVL.

This sequence joins TRBV19 and TRBJ2-7; no clear D. The CDR3 has 11 residues. V lost 2 bases and J lost 5, with 4 bases in between. In germline, CDR1 is LNHDA, CDR2 SQIVND (reference sequence). CDR3 sequence reads: CASSITDEQYF. For the CDR3, the DNA is TGTGCCAGTAGTATAACAGACGAGCAGTACTTC.

The rearrangement joins TRBV30 to TRBJ1-5; 9 positions match TRBD1. V dropped 2 bases and J dropped 4; count of bases not matched to a gene: 12. CDR3 length: 17 amino acids. Germline lookup yields CDR1 GTSNPN and CDR2 SVGIG (reference sequence). The CDR3 DNA reads TGTGCCTGGAGTCTAGACAGGGGGTCTCGGGCGAATCAGCCCCAGCATTTT. Its protein product is CAWSLDRGSRANQPQHF.

The chain carries TRBV6-5 and TRBJ1-4; D gene ambiguous. From germline, CDR1 is MNHEY and CDR2 SVGAGI. V gave up 10 bases and J gave up 8 bases, with 17 bases separating them. This CDR3 is built from 13 residues. The CDR3 loop is CAIRASLREKLFF. CDR3 nucleotides: TGTGCCATCCGGGCCTCCTTAAGGGAAAAACTGTTTTTT.

CDR3 loop: CSVEDWLAGGQETQYF. For the CDR3, the DNA is TGCAGCGTTGAAGACTGGCTAGCGGGGGGCCAAGAGACCCAGTACTTC. The chain is built from TRBV29-1 and TRBJ2-5, with 11 bases that match TRBD2. Germline lookup yields CDR1 SQVTM and CDR2 ANQGSEA. The V segment lost 0 bases and the J segment 1 base; nucleotides outside the gene matches: 4. CDR3 length: 16 residues.

The chain recombines TRBV30 with TRBJ2-7, with 7 bases that match TRBD2. The CDR3 extends over 14 amino acids. Losses at the gene ends were 2 bases for V and 1 base for J; bases not matched to a gene: 5. Germline V gene sequence: CDR1 GTSNPN, CDR2 SVGIG (reference sequence). The CDR3 loop reads CAWSLGGTSYEQYF. The CDR3 DNA is TGTGCCTGGAGTCTCGGGGGGACGTCCTACGAGCAGTACTTC.

The chain combines TRBV6-5 with TRBJ1-2, with D hard to call. In germline, CDR1 is MNHEY, CDR2 SVGAGI. Trimming stripped 5 bases from V and 2 bases from J, with 15 bases between. CDR3 length equals 15 residues. The CDR3 is CASSPRRTENYGYTF. CDR3 sequence (DNA): TGTGCCAGCAGTCCACGTCGGACGGAAAACTATGGCTACACCTTC.

This clonotype was observed a single time. The V and J genes are TRBV30 and TRBJ2-3; 8 bases fit TRBD2. Trimming removed 4 bases from V and 1 base from J; junction bases left unmatched: 10. The CDR3 loop spans 16 amino acids. Germline CDR1 reads GTSNPN; CDR2 reads SVGIG (reference sequence). For the CDR3, the DNA is TGTGCCTGGACCCGAGCGGGGGCGACCCGCACAGATACGCAGTATTTT. This encodes CAWTRAGATRTDTQYF. Full variable domain (remainder filled in from reference TRBV30 and TRBJ2-3): SQTIHQWPATLVQPVGSPLSLECTVEGTSNPNLYWYRQAAGRGLQLLFYSVGIGQISSEVPQNLSASRPQDRQFILSSKKLLLSDSGFYLCAWTRAGATRTDTQYFGPGTRLTVL.

The chain carries TRBV11-3 and TRBJ1-4; D is possibly TRBD1 (5 bases). Germline assignment: CDR1 SGHNT and CDR2 YENEEA. The CDR3 covers 15 residues. Deletions cut 5 bases from V and 3 bases from J, with 13 bases between. The CDR3 loop reads CASSDQGTANEKLFF. In DNA, the CDR3 is TGTGCCAGCAGCGACCAGGGTACAGCTAATGAAAAACTGTTTTTT.

The rearrangement joins TRBV19 to TRBJ2-2; maybe TRBD2 (5 bases). CDR1 and CDR2 (germline): LNHDA, SQIVND (reference sequence). The CDR3 covers 13 residues. V lost 7 bases and J 9 bases, leaving 15 bases between the germline ends. The CDR3 sequence is CASTIDERRELFF. The CDR3 coding sequence is TGTGCCAGTACCATCGACGAGCGGCGGGAGCTGTTTTTT. The full variable domain, completed using reference TRBV19 and TRBJ2-2, is DGGITQSPKYLFRKEGQNVTLSCEQNLNHDAMYWYRQDPGQGLRLIYYSQIVNDFQKGDIAEGYSVSREKKESFPLTVTSAQKNPTAFYLCASTIDERRELFFGEGSRLTVL.

The rearrangement links TRBV19 to TRBJ1-1; D gene unclear. The V gene lost 5 bases and the J gene lost 1 base, with 8 bases spanning the gap. There are 13 residues in the CDR3. Germline V CDR1 and CDR2: LNHDA, SQIVND (reference sequence). CDR3 sequence reads: CASSYGGNTEAFF. The CDR3 DNA reads as TGTGCCAGTAGTTACGGAGGGAACACTGAAGCTTTCTTT.

V and J are TRBV24-1 and TRBJ2-7, with a tentative D call TRBD2 (6 bases). This CDR3 comprises 12 residues. The V end lost 4 bases, the J end lost 7 bases, and 10 bases lay between the germline ends. The germline CDR1 and CDR2 sequences are KGHDR and SFDVKD. CDR3 sequence: CATSDPGEEQYF. The CDR3 DNA sequence: TGTGCCACCAGTGACCCGGGGGAGGAGCAGTACTTC.

The CDR3 DNA reads as TGTGCCAGCACCGGGACACCGCGACGCTCTGGAAACACCATATATTTT. It specifies CASTGTPRRSGNTIYF. The chain uses TRBV12-3 or TRBV12-4 and TRBJ1-3; D possibly corresponds to TRBD1 (6 bases). The V end was cut by 7 bases, the J end by 0 bases, with 16 bases between. The CDR3 has 16 residues.

The V call is TRBV30, the J call TRBJ2-2; possibly TRBD2 for D (7 bases). CDR1 and CDR2 (germline): GTSNPN, SVGIG (reference sequence). The CDR3 runs to 15 residues. Trimming removed 2 bases at V and 2 bases at J, with 12 bases between. This CDR3 reads CAWSMAGANTGELFF. Here the CDR3 DNA reads TGTGCCTGGAGTATGGCGGGGGCAAACACCGGGGAGCTGTTTTTT.

The chain employs TRBV29-1 and TRBJ1-2; 11 bases map to TRBD1. The V gene end was trimmed by 1 base and the J gene end by 2 bases; junction bases not matched to a gene: 3. The CDR3 contains 15 residues. Germline lookup yields CDR1 SQVTM and CDR2 ANQGSEA. The CDR3 coding sequence is TGCAGCGTTGAAGGGACAGGGGGCGCGAACTATGGCTACACCTTC. Its translation: CSVEGTGGANYGYTF. The whole variable domain, remainder taken from reference TRBV29-1 and TRBJ1-2, is SAVISQKPSRDICQRGTSLTIQCQVDSQVTMMFWYRQQPGQSLTLIATANQGSEATYESGFVIDKFPISRPNLTFSTLTVSNMSPEDSSIYLCSVEGTGGANYGYTFGSGTRLTVV.

The rearrangement links TRBV7-2 to TRBJ1-2, with a weak D call TRBD1 (5 bases). The CDR3 has 16 residues. Per germline, CDR1 SGHTA and CDR2 FQGNSA. Trimming stripped 5 bases from V and 5 bases from J, with 21 bases between. The CDR3 protein is CASSQSDWGMFYGYTF. The CDR3 DNA reads as TGTGCCAGCAGCCAATCGGATTGGGGGATGTTTTATGGCTACACCTTC.

The CDR3 nucleotides read TGTGCCAGCAGTTTAGACAGATATACGCAGTATTTT. This gives the protein CASSLDRYTQYF. The J gene is TRBJ2-3, the V gene TRBV12-3 or TRBV12-4; no clear D. V dropped 1 base and J dropped 7 bases, with 6 bases sitting between them. The CDR3 sequence is 12 residues long.

This chain uses TRBV30 with TRBJ1-2; D not resolved. The CDR3 totals 13 residues. Trimming cost V 2 bases and J 7 bases, with 14 bases left between them. CDR1 GTSNPN and CDR2 SVGIG come from the germline V gene (reference sequence). The CDR3 DNA is TGTGCCTGGAGTTACGAGGGCGTCGGTGGCTACACCTTC. Protein sequence: CAWSYEGVGGYTF.

The chain recombines TRBV5-5 with TRBJ2-1; 11 positions match TRBD1. The CDR3 is 15 residues long. The J segment lost 6 bases and the V segment lost 2 bases, leaving 4 bases of the junction unmatched. Germline V gene lookup returns CDR1 SGHKS and CDR2 YYEKEE (reference sequence). The DNA of the CDR3 is TGTGCCAGCAGCTTAGGGACAGGGGGTCCCAATGAGCAGTTCTTC. It specifies CASSLGTGGPNEQFF.

This chain connects TRBV19 to TRBJ1-2, with 11 bases matching TRBD1. After removal of 5 bases from V and 6 bases from J, the junction contained 8 bases not matched to a gene. CDR1 and CDR2 from the germline V gene are LNHDA and SQIVND (reference sequence). This CDR3 is built from 15 residues. The CDR3: CASSLGQGAVDGYTF. CDR3 nucleotides: TGTGCCAGTAGTTTAGGACAGGGGGCCGTTGATGGCTACACCTTC. Combining the CDR3 with reference TRBV19 and TRBJ1-2 gives the whole variable domain DGGITQSPKYLFRKEGQNVTLSCEQNLNHDAMYWYRQDPGQGLRLIYYSQIVNDFQKGDIAEGYSVSREKKESFPLTVTSAQKNPTAFYLCASSLGQGAVDGYTFGSGTRLTVV.